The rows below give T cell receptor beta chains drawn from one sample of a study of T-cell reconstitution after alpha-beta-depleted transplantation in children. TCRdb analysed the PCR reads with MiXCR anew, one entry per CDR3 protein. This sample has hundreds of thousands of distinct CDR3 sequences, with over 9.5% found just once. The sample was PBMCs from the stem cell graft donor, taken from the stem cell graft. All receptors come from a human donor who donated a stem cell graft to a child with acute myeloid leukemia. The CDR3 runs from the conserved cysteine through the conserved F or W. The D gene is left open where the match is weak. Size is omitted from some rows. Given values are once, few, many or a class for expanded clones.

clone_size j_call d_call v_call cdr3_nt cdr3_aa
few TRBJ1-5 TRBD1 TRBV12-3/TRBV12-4 TGTGCCAGCAGCTCGTACAGGGGAGGTTACAATCAGCCCCAGCATTTT CASSSYRGGYNQPQHF
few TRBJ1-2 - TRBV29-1 TGCAGCGTAAGACCGAGAGTTTCTAACTATGGCTACACCTTC CSVRPRVSNYGYTF
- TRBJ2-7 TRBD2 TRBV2 TGTGCCAGCGAGTGGGGACTAGCCGGTGTCGAGCAGTACTTC CASEWGLAGVEQYF
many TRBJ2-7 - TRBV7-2 TGTGCCAGCAGCTTATGGCAACAGGTCGAGCAGTACTTC CASSLWQQVEQYF
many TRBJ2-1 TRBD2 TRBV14 TGTGCCAGCAGTCAAGTTTACGGGGGGGGTGAGCAGTTCTTC CASSQVYGGGEQFF
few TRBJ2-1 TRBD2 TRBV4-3 TGCGCCAGCAGCCAAGATGGGGAGCGGGAACCGTTCTTC CASSQDGEREPFF
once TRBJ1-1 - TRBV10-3 TGTGCCATCACCCGGGGGACTAACACTGAAGCTTTCTTT CAITRGTNTEAFF
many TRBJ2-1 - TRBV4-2 TGTGCCAGCAGCCCGTTTGGTGGGAGCTCCTACAATGAGCAGTTCTTC CASSPFGGSSYNEQFF
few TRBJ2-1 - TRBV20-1 TGCAGTGCTAGGACCATCCTTAGTGGTGAGCAGTTCTTC CSARTILSGEQFF
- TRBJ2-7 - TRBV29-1 TGCAGCGTTGAGACGGACAGAAGCTACGAGCAGTACTTC CSVETDRSYEQYF